The rows below give T cell receptor beta chains drawn from one sample of a study of Ad26.COV2.S vaccination and SARS-CoV-2 variants. The assay was immunoSEQ multiplex PCR, and TCRdb's table has in-frame clones only and misses some. The table lists roughly 300,000 clones, roughly 91% of them singletons. This material consisted of peripheral blood, taken in a trial of Ad26.COV2.S vaccine versus placebo. The receptor set was obtained from a person aged 18 to 65 who received the Ad26.COV2.S COVID-19 vaccine or a placebo. The CDR3 runs from the conserved cysteine through the conserved F or W. Fields, in order: V gene, D gene, J gene, clone size, CDR3 protein, CDR3 DNA. D genes are given only for firm matches. Clone size is shown for a subset of rows, as once, few, many or a class of expanded clone.

>TRBV6-5|.|TRBJ2-5|.
CASSIQGPPETQYF
TGTGCCAGCAGCATACAGGGACCCCCTGAGACCCAGTACTTC
>TRBV28|TRBD2|TRBJ2-1|.
CASSPWGSGRVNEQFF
TGTGCCAGCAGTCCCTGGGGTAGCGGGAGGGTAAATGAGCAGTTCTTC
>TRBV30|TRBD1|TRBJ1-2|once
CAYDRAGYTF
TGTGCCTACGACAGGGCTGGCTACACCTTC
>TRBV7-2|.|TRBJ2-7|.
CASSPGGLYEQYF
TGTGCCAGCAGCCCAGGGGGGCTCTACGAGCAGTACTTC
>TRBV6-1|.|TRBJ1-4|.
CASSEGGATNEKLFF
TGTGCCAGCAGTGAAGGTGGAGCAACTAATGAAAAACTGTTTTTT
>TRBV10-3|.|TRBJ1-2|.
CAISEPRTNYGYTF
TGTGCCATCAGTGAGCCACGGACTAACTATGGCTACACCTTC
>TRBV27|TRBD2|TRBJ2-7|.
CASSNLLAGNEQYF
TGTGCCAGCAGTAATCTTTTAGCGGGAAACGAGCAGTACTTC
>TRBV30|TRBD1|TRBJ1-3|.
CAGQVGYTIYF
TGTGCTGGACAGGTGGGGTACACCATATATTTT
>TRBV6-6|TRBD1|TRBJ2-6|.
CATRDRGRGANVLTF
TGTGCCACCCGAGACAGGGGGCGAGGGGCCAACGTCCTGACTTTC
>TRBV6-2/TRBV6-3|.|TRBJ2-7|.
CASSYSDYEQYF
TGTGCCAGCAGTTACTCAGACTACGAGCAGTACTTC
>TRBV4-1|TRBD1|TRBJ2-7|.
CASSQEVWQGAMEQYF
TGCGCCAGCAGCCAAGAGGTGTGGCAGGGGGCGATGGAGCAGTACTTC
>TRBV19|.|TRBJ1-2|.
CASSIREDKNPGYTF
TGTGCCAGTAGTATACGAGAGGATAAAAATCCGGGCTACACCTTC
>TRBV19|.|TRBJ2-2|.
CASSIAGTRNTGELFF
TGTGCCAGTAGTATAGCAGGTACAAGAAACACCGGGGAGCTGTTTTTT
>TRBV5-1|TRBD2|TRBJ2-7|.
CASSTGLAQSSYEQYF
TGCGCCAGCAGCACTGGACTAGCCCAAAGCTCCTACGAGCAGTACTTC
>TRBV14|.|TRBJ2-5|.
CASSQESLGTRGQETQYF
TGTGCCAGCAGCCAAGAGTCGCTCGGGACACGGGGCCAAGAGACCCAGTACTTC
>TRBV6-6|.|TRBJ1-5|.
CASSWDYSNQPQHF
TGTGCCAGCAGCTGGGACTATAGCAATCAGCCCCAGCATTTT
>TRBV2|.|TRBJ2-3|.
CASRGRYTDTQYF
TGTGCCAGCAGGGGGAGATACACAGATACGCAGTATTTT
>TRBV4-1|.|TRBJ1-6|few
CASSQVGQGISPLHF
TGCGCCAGCAGCCAAGTGGGTCAGGGAATCTCACCCCTCCACTTT
>TRBV11-2|.|TRBJ2-7|.
CASSGSGGEQYF
TGTGCCAGCAGCGGGTCCGGGGGCGAGCAGTACTTC
>TRBV7-9|.|TRBJ2-3|.
CASSYATSGDTQYF
TGTGCCAGCAGCTACGCTACTTCGGGAGATACGCAGTATTTT
>TRBV7-9|.|TRBJ2-2|many
CASSLGAGELFF
TGTGCCAGCAGCTTAGGGGCCGGGGAGCTGTTTTTT
>TRBV12-2|.|TRBJ1-5|.
CASRLLGSGQYHQPQHF
TGTGCAAGTCGCTTACTAGGTTCGGGACAATATCATCAGCCCCAGCATTTT
>TRBV18|TRBD1|TRBJ2-3|.
CASSPPGQGADTQYF
TGTGCCAGCTCACCTCCGGGACAGGGGGCAGATACGCAGTATTTT
>TRBV11-1|.|TRBJ2-6|.
CASSLGGPGANVLTF
TGTGCCAGCAGCTTAGGAGGGCCTGGGGCCAACGTCCTGACTTTC
>TRBV30|.|TRBJ1-5|.
CAWSGGSNQPQHF
TGTGCCTGGAGCGGAGGCAGCAATCAGCCCCAGCATTTT
>TRBV12-3/TRBV12-4|.|TRBJ1-2|few
CASSLTGSRGYTF
TGTGCCAGCAGTTTAACAGGGTCGAGAGGCTACACCTTC
>TRBV2|TRBD2|TRBJ2-1|.
CASSVGGRAINEQFF
TGTGCCAGCAGTGTCGGCGGGAGAGCTATTAATGAGCAGTTCTTC
>TRBV11-1|.|TRBJ2-7|.
CASSPGQTGSYEQYF
TGTGCCAGCAGTCCCGGACAGACGGGATCCTACGAGCAGTACTTC
>TRBV30|TRBD1|TRBJ2-1|.
CACFFGTEFYNEQFF
TGTGCCTGCTTTTTCGGGACAGAGTTCTACAATGAGCAGTTCTTC
>TRBV28|TRBD1|TRBJ1-6|.
CASTTRTGGSPPLHF
TGTGCCAGCACCACACGGACAGGGGGGTCTCCACCCCTCCACTTT
>TRBV6-2/TRBV6-3|.|TRBJ2-7|.
CASSLNTYEQYF
TGTGCCAGCAGCCTTAACACCTACGAGCAGTACTTC
>TRBV28|.|TRBJ1-4|few
CASSLRVRNEKLFF
TGTGCCAGCAGTTTACGCGTTCGCAATGAAAAACTGTTTTTT
>TRBV7-3|.|TRBJ1-2|few
CASSLTADYGYTF
TGTGCCAGCAGCTTAACGGCGGACTATGGCTACACCTTC
>TRBV5-4|TRBD2|TRBJ2-6|once
CASSLVGSGGSGANVLTF
TGTGCCAGCAGCTTGGTAGGTAGCGGGGGATCTGGGGCCAACGTCCTGACTTTC
>TRBV6-2/TRBV6-3|TRBD1|TRBJ1-6|few
CASSPWGQFNSPLHF
TGTGCCAGCAGTCCGTGGGGACAGTTTAATTCACCCCTCCACTTT
>TRBV6-6|TRBD1|TRBJ1-4|.
CASRTGWTNEKLFF
TGTGCCAGCAGGACAGGGTGGACTAATGAAAAACTGTTTTTT
>TRBV7-2|.|TRBJ2-7|.
CASSPDRTSYEQYF
TGTGCCAGCAGCCCCGACAGGACCTCCTACGAGCAGTACTTC
>TRBV5-1|TRBD2|TRBJ2-5|.
CASTSSGAGRETQYF
TGCGCCAGCACATCTAGCGGGGCAGGGCGGGAGACCCAGTACTTC
>TRBV5-1|.|TRBJ1-1|.
CASSLIGTMNTEAFF
TGCGCCAGCAGCTTGATCGGCACGATGAACACTGAAGCTTTCTTT
>TRBV27|.|TRBJ1-1|.
CASKPPPSGSTLKLFF
TGTGCCAGCAAGCCACCGCCTTCAGGGAGTACACTGAAGCTTTTCTTT
>TRBV5-1|.|TRBJ2-7|once
CASSLEGGASYEQYF
TGCGCCAGCAGCTTGGAGGGGGGCGCGTCCTACGAGCAGTACTTC
>TRBV2|.|TRBJ2-7|.
CASREGADYSYEQYF
TGTGCCAGCAGGGAGGGAGCGGATTACTCCTACGAGCAGTACTTC
>TRBV19|.|TRBJ1-3|once
CASSIRWGRSGNTIYF
TGTGCCAGTAGTATTCGTTGGGGCCGCTCTGGAAACACCATATATTTT
>TRBV7-3|TRBD2|TRBJ2-3|.
CASSSGLAGADTQYF
TGTGCCAGCAGCTCCGGACTAGCGGGCGCAGATACGCAGTATTTT
>TRBV5-1|.|TRBJ2-7|.
CASSFTSGVSYEQYF
TGCGCCAGCAGCTTCACGTCTGGGGTTTCCTACGAGCAGTACTTC